The sequence of this TCR beta chain was determined in a study of blood T cell repertoires in COVID-19. About the research overall: Whether acute or convalescent, the COVID-19 samples came from the United States, Italy and Spain.

Clones were sequenced by immunoSEQ multiplex PCR, and TCRdb holds only the in-frame ones, with some missing. The table lists 130,000 or so clones, around four fifths of them singletons, with 2.4% in the top ten. The TCR was taken from a man aged 40-50 years with acute COVID-19. Sequenced sample: PBMCs or T cells enriched from blood (not recorded which).

The CDR3 DNA reads as TGTGCCAGCAGCAGTCCGGGACAGGGGATCTACGAGCAGTACTTC. It specifies CASSSPGQGIYEQYF. J is TRBJ2-7 and V is TRBV2, with 10 bases identical to TRBD1. CDR3 length: 15 residues. Germline V CDR1 and CDR2: SNHLY, FYNNEI. V shed 6 bases and J 3 bases; nucleotides not matched to a gene: 8. Using reference TRBV2 and TRBJ2-7 for the parts outside the CDR3, the full variable domain is EPEVTQTPSHQVTQMGQEVILRCVPISNHLYFYWYRQILGQKVEFLVSFYNNEISEKSEIFDDQFSVERPDGSNFTLKIRSTKLEDSAMYFCASSSPGQGIYEQYFGPGTRLTVT.